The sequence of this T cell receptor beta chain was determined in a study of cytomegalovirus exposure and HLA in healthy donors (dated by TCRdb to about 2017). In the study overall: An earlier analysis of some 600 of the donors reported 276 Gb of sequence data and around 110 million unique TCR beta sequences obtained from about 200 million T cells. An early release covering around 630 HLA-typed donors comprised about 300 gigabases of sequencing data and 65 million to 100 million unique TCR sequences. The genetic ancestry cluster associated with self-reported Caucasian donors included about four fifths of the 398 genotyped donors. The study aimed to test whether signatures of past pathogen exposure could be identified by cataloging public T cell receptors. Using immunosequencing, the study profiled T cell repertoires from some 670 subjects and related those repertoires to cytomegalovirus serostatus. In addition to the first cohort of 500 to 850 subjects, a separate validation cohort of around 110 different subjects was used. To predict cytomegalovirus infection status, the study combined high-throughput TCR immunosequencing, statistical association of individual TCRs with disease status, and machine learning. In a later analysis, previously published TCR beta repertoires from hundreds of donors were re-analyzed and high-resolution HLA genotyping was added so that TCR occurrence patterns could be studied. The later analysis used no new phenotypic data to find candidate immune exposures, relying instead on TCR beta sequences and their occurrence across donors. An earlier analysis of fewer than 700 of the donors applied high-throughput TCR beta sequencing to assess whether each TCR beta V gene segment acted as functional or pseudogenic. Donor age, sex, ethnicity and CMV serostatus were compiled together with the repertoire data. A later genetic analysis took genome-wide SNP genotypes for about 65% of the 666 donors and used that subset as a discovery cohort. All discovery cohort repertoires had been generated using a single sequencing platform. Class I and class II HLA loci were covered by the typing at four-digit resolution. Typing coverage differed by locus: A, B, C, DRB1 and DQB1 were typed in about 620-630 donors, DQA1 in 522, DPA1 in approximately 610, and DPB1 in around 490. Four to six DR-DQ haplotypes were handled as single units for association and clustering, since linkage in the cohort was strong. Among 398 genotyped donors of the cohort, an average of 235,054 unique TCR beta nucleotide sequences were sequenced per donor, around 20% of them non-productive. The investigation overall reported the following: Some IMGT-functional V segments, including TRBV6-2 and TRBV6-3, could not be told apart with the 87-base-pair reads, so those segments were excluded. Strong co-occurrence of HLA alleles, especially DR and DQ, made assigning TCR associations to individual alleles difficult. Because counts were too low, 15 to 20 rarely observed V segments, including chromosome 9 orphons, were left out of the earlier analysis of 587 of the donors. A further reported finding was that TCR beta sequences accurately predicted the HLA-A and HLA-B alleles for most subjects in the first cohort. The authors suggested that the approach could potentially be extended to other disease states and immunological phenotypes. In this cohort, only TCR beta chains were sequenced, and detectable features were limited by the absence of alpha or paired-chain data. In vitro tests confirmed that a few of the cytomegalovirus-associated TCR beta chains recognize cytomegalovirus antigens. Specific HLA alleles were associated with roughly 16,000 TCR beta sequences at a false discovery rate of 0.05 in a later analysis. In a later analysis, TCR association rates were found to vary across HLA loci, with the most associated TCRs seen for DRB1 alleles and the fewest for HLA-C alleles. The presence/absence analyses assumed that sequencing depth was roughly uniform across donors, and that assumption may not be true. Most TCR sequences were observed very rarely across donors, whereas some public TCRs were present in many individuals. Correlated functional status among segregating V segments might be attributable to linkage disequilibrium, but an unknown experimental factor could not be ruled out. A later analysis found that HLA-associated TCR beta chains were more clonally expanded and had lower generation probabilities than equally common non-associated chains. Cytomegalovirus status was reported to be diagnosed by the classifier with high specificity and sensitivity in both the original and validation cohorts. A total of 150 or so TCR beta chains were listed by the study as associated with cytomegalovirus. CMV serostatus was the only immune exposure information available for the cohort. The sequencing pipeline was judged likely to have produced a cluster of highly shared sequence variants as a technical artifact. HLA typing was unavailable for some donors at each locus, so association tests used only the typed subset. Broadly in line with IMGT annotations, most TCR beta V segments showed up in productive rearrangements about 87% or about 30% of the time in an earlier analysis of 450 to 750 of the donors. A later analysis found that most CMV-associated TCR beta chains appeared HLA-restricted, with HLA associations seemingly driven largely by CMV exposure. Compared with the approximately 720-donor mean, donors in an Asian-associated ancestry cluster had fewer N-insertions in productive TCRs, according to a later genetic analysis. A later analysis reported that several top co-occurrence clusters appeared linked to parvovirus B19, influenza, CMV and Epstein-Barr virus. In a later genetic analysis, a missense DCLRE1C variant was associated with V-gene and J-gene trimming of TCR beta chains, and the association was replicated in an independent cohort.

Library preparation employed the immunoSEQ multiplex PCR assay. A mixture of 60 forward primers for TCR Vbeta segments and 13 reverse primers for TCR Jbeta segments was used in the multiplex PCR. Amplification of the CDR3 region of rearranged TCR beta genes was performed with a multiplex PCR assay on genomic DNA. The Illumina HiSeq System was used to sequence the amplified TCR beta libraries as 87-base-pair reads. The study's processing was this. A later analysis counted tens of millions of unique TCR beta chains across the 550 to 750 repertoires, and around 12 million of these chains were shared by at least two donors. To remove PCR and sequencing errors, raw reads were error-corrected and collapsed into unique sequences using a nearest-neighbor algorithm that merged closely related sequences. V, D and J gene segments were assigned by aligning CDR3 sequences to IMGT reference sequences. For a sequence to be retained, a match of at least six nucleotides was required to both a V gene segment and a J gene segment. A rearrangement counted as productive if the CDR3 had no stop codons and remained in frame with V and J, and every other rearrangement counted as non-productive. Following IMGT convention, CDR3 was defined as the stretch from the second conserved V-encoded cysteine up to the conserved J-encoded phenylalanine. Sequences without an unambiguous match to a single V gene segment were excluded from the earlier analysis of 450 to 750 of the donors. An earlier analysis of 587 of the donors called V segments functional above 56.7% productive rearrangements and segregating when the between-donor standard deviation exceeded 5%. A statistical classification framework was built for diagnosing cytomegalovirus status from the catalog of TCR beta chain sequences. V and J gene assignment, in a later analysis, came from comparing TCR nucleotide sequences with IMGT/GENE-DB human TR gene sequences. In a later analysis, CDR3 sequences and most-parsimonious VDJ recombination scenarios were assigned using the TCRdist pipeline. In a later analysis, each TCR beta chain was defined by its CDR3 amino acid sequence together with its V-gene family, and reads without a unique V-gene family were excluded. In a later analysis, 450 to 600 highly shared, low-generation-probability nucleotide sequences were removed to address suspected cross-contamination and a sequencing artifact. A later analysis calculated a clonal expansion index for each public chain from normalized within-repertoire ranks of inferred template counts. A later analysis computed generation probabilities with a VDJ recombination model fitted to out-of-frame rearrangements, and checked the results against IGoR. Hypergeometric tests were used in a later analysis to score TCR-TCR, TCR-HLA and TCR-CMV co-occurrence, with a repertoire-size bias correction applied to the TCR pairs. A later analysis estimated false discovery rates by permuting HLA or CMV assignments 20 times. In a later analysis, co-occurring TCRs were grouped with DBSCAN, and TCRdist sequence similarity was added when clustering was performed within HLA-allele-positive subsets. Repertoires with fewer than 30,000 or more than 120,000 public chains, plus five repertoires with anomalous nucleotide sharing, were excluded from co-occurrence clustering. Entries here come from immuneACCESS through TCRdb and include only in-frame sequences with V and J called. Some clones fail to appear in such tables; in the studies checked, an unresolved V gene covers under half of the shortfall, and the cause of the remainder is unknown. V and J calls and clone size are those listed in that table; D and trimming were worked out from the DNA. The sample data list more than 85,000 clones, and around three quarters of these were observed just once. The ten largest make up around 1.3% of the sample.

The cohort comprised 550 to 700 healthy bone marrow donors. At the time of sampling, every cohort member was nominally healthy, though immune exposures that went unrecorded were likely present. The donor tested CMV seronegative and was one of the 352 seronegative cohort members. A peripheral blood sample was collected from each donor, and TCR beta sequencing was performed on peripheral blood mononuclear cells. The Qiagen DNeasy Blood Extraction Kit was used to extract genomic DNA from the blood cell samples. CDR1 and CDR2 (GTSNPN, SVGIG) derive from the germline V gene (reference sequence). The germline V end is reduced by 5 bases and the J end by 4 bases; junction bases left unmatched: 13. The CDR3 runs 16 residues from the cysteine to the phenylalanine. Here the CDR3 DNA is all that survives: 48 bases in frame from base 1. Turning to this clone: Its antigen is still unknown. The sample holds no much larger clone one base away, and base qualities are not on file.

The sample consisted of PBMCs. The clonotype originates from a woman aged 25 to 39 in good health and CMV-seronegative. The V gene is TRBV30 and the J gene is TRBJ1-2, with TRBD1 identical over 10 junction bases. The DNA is TGTGCCTGGGCCCGACAGGGGGCCCCTCTCTCCTATGGCTACACCTTC. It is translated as CAWARQGAPLSYGYTF.